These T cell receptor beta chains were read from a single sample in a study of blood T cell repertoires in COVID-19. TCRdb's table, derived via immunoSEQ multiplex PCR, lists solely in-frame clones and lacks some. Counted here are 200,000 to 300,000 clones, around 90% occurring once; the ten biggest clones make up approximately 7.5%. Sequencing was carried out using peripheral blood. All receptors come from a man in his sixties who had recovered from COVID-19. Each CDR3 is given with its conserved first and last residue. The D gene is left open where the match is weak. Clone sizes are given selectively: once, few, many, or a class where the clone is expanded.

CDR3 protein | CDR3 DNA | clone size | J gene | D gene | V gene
CASSESGGYGGELFF | TGTGCCAGCAGTGAATCAGGGGGCTACGGCGGGGAGCTGTTTTTT | - | TRBJ2-2 | TRBD1 | TRBV6-4
CASSLQGQIGEQFF | TGTGCCAGCAGCTTGCAAGGACAGATTGGAGAGCAGTTCTTC | once | TRBJ2-1 | - | TRBV7-2
CASSAPWTGQFSSSYEQYF | TGTGCCAGCAGCGCGCCTTGGACAGGACAGTTCTCGAGCTCCTACGAGCAGTACTTC | - | TRBJ2-7 | TRBD1 | TRBV5-5
CASTQGYGYTF | TGTGCCAGCACTCAGGGCTATGGCTACACCTTC | few | TRBJ1-2 | - | TRBV6-6
CASSFRTSGGAGTGELFF | TGCGCCAGCAGCTTCAGGACTAGCGGGGGGGCCGGCACCGGGGAGCTGTTTTTT | - | TRBJ2-2 | TRBD2 | TRBV4-1
CASSPGQASTDTQYF | TGTGCCAGCAGCCCGGGACAGGCTAGCACAGATACGCAGTATTTT | - | TRBJ2-3 | TRBD1 | TRBV7-6
CASSPTGNSPLHF | TGTGCCAGCAGCCCCACCGGGAATTCACCCCTCCACTTT | - | TRBJ1-6 | - | TRBV7-9
CASSYLGQGSETQYF | TGTGCCAGCAGTTATCTGGGACAGGGATCGGAGACCCAGTACTTC | - | TRBJ2-5 | TRBD1 | TRBV6-5
CASRTGMGNTEAFF | TGTGCCAGCAGAACAGGGATGGGGAACACTGAAGCTTTCTTT | - | TRBJ1-1 | - | TRBV27
CATSDFRGDRNEQFF | TGTGCCACCAGTGATTTTAGGGGAGACAGGAATGAGCAGTTCTTC | - | TRBJ2-1 | - | TRBV24-1
CASRPSGGGQYF | TGTGCCAGCAGACCTAGCGGGGGGGGGCAGTATTTT | - | TRBJ2-3 | TRBD2 | TRBV14
CASSALSGGAQETQYF | TGTGCCAGCAGCGCCCTTAGCGGGGGGGCTCAAGAGACCCAGTACTTC | - | TRBJ2-5 | TRBD2 | TRBV9
CASSQAGGGGYTEAFF | TGTGCCAGCAGCCAAGCAGGGGGCGGGGGATACACTGAAGCTTTCTTT | - | TRBJ1-1 | TRBD1 | TRBV3-1/TRBV3-2